This T cell receptor beta chain was retrieved from a study of T cell repertoires in cytomegalovirus infection. On the study more broadly: Both a matching HLA type and CMV infection were indicated by public TCR beta signatures. Study results and limitations: CMV carriers with the relevant HLA were identified by cumulative public TCR beta family frequency.

In the case of this clonotype: What it binds is unknown. Its ends do not fully match the called genes, so a read error is possible.

CDR1 is SGHNT and CDR2 is YYREEE in the germline V gene (reference sequence). The CDR3 loop spans 16 amino acids. MiXCR was run by TCRdb on the reads, yielding one entry per CDR3 protein. The sample lists around 550,000 distinct CDR3 sequences; approximately 26% were seen once. This rearrangement joins TRBV5-4 to TRBJ2-1, with 9 bases identical to TRBD2. The TCR comes from a human donor in good health (CMV status not recorded). Some clones in this sample may be carry-over from other donors' samples. Sequenced material: PBMCs. In DNA form, the CDR3 reads TGTGCCAGCAGCTTGAAGTCTAGCGGGATTTACAATGAGCCGTTCTTC. This translates into CASSLKSSGIYNEPFF.